The 30 T cell receptor beta chains below were found in one sample sequenced in a study of blood T cell repertoires in COVID-19. Profiled with immunoSEQ multiplex PCR; TCRdb holds only in-frame clones, not every one. The sample has fewer than 90,000 clones, roughly 89% seen once. The sample comprised peripheral blood. These TCRs come from a man aged 25 to 40 with acute or convalescent COVID-19.

This chain joins TRBV21-1 and TRBJ1-2; TRBD1, the table's D call, lacks a check against the DNA. TRBV21-1 is annotated as a pseudogene. This CDR3 comprises 11 residues. CDR3 region: CASRQGYGYTF. In DNA form, the CDR3 reads TGTGCCAGCAGACAGGGCTATGGCTACACCTTC.

The V gene is TRBV7-9, the J gene TRBJ2-5; TRBD2 agrees at 14 bases. The CDR3 sequence is 16 residues long. V dropped 4 bases and J dropped 5; count of bases not matched to a gene: 6. Germline CDR1 SEHNR, CDR2 FQNEAQ (reference sequence). CDR3 loop: CASSSRLAGGPETQYF. DNA of the CDR3: TGTGCCAGCAGCTCCCGACTAGCGGGAGGGCCGGAGACCCAGTACTTC.

The gene calls are TRBV27 and TRBJ2-3; 11 bases are shared with TRBD2. Germline-derived CDR1 and CDR2 are MNHEY and SMNVEV (reference sequence). After removal of 6 bases from V and 2 bases from J, the junction contained 7 bases not matched to a gene. CDR3 length equals 16 residues. In DNA form, the CDR3 reads TGTGCCAGCAGCCGGACTAGCGGGCAGACCACAGATACGCAGTATTTT. Amino acids: CASSRTSGQTTDTQYF.

The genes are TRBV9 and TRBJ2-5, with 9 bases identical to TRBD1. V lost 7 bases and J lost 2; bases outside the gene matches: 12. Per germline, CDR1 SGDLS and CDR2 YYNGEE. CDR3 length: 16 amino acids. The CDR3 here is CASGGYRGHGQETQYF. In DNA form, the CDR3 reads TGTGCCAGCGGGGGCTACAGGGGGCATGGGCAAGAGACCCAGTACTTC.

Only one count was recorded for this clone. The chain recombines TRBV4-2 with TRBJ1-4; tentative D call: TRBD1 (6 bases). V was shortened by 5 bases and J by 7 bases, with 11 bases between the two germline ends. CDR3 length: 13 amino acids. Germline lookup yields CDR1 LGHNA and CDR2 YNFKEQ. CDR3 in amino acids: CASSTGPSEKLFF. The CDR3 bases are TGTGCCAGCAGCACAGGGCCTAGTGAAAAACTGTTTTTT.

This chain links TRBV11-2 with TRBJ1-4; 9 nucleotides match TRBD1. Germline values: CDR1 SGHAT, CDR2 FQNNGV. Trimming took 3 bases from V and 8 from J; bases not matched to a gene: 13. This CDR3 spans 17 amino acids. The CDR3 sequence: CASSLGTGTPLWEKLFF. The CDR3 nucleotides are TGTGCCAGCAGCTTGGGGACAGGGACCCCCCTGTGGGAAAAACTGTTTTTT.

The CDR3 coding sequence is TGCGCCAGCAGCTTGGTCGACAATGAGCAGTTCTTC. This translates into CASSLVDNEQFF. The genes are TRBV5-1 and TRBJ2-1; D remains ambiguous. Trimming shortened V by 0 bases and J by 5 bases, and 3 bases separated the two germline ends. The CDR3 length is 12 residues. Looked up from germline, CDR1 is SGHRS and CDR2 is YFSETQ.

This CDR3 reads CASSSGRGTGAYQETQYF. The DNA of the CDR3 is TGTGCCAGCAGCTCGGGTAGGGGGACAGGAGCCTACCAAGAGACCCAGTACTTC. The V gene is TRBV5-4, the J gene TRBJ2-5; 8 bases match TRBD1. The CDR3 runs to 18 residues. Trimming cost V 3 bases and J 0 bases; bases outside gene matches: 13. CDR1 is SGHNT and CDR2 is YYREEE in the germline V gene (reference sequence).

The genes are TRBV2 and TRBJ1-5; no definite D call. The CDR3 runs 15 residues. CDR1 is SNHLY, CDR2 FYNNEI, per germline. V shed 6 bases and J shed 0 bases, with 12 bases lying between them. In DNA form, the CDR3 reads TGTGCCAGCAGGGACTTTTTGAATAGCAATCAGCCCCAGCATTTT. Its protein is CASRDFLNSNQPQHF. Complete variable domain (other parts from reference TRBV2 and TRBJ1-5): EPEVTQTPSHQVTQMGQEVILRCVPISNHLYFYWYRQILGQKVEFLVSFYNNEISEKSEIFDDQFSVERPDGSNFTLKIRSTKLEDSAMYFCASRDFLNSNQPQHFGDGTRLSIL.

This chain links TRBV28 with TRBJ2-7; TRBD1 aligns across 9 bases. CDR1 is MDHEN, CDR2 SYDVKM, per germline. CDR3 size: 13 residues. V was pared by 6 bases and J by 6 bases, with 6 bases of the junction left unmatched. CDR3: CASSSGTGFEQYF. CDR3 nucleotide sequence: TGTGCCAGCAGCTCCGGGACAGGGTTCGAGCAGTACTTC.

This chain joins TRBV24-1 and TRBJ2-2; D is perhaps TRBD2 (6 bases). Germline CDR1 and CDR2: KGHDR and SFDVKD. The CDR3 loop spans 15 amino acids. V shed 9 bases and J shed 2 bases, with 15 bases lying between them. For the CDR3, the DNA is TGTGCCACCTCGACCCACGGGAGCAACACCGGGGAGCTGTTTTTT. Its protein is CATSTHGSNTGELFF.

The chain is built from TRBV28 and TRBJ1-1; TRBD1 matches at 8 bases. The CDR3 is made up of 12 amino acids. The germline CDR1 and CDR2 sequences are MDHEN and SYDVKM. The V gene end was trimmed by 5 bases and the J gene end by 11 bases; junction bases not matched to a gene: 7. CDR3: CASSPQGDSAFF. For the CDR3, the DNA is TGTGCCAGCAGTCCACAGGGGGACTCGGCTTTCTTT.

The chain recombines TRBV6-2 or TRBV6-3 with TRBJ2-5; D is undetermined. This CDR3 has 13 amino acids. Germline V gene sequence: CDR1 MNHEY, CDR2 SVGEGT. Trimming removed 2 bases at V and 5 bases at J, with 9 bases between. The CDR3 nucleotides are TGTGCCAGCAGTTACGGCCTCAGGGAGACCCAGTACTTC. It yields the protein CASSYGLRETQYF.

This sequence joins TRBV13 and TRBJ2-5; 13 nucleotides match TRBD2. CDR1 PRHDT and CDR2 FYEKMQ come from the germline V gene (reference sequence). This CDR3 contains 15 residues. J was trimmed by 2 bases and V by 5 bases; bases with no gene match: 2. CDR3 nucleotides: TGTGCCAGCAGCCGGACTAGCGGGAGACAAGAGACCCAGTACTTC. The encoded protein is CASSRTSGRQETQYF.

This clone has a single count. This chain uses TRBV19 with TRBJ2-5, with D tentatively TRBD1 (5 bases). The length of the CDR3 is 14 residues. V dropped 4 bases and J dropped 2 bases, with 11 bases sitting between them. Germline assignment: CDR1 LNHDA and CDR2 SQIVND (reference sequence). The CDR3 coding sequence is TGTGCCAGTAGTAGGGGCCTGTGGCAAGAGACCCAGTACTTC. Translation: CASSRGLWQETQYF.

The V call is TRBV2, the J call TRBJ1-1; 10 nucleotides match TRBD1. The V gene's germline CDR1 is SNHLY and CDR2 FYNNEI. V was pared by 10 bases and J by 6 bases, with 8 bases of the junction left unmatched. The CDR3 sequence is 13 residues long. The CDR3 sequence: CAKQSTGGPEAFF. CDR3 nucleotide sequence: TGTGCCAAACAATCGACAGGGGGCCCTGAAGCTTTCTTT. Looking up the rest from reference TRBV2 and TRBJ1-1 gives the full variable domain: EPEVTQTPSHQVTQMGQEVILRCVPISNHLYFYWYRQILGQKVEFLVSFYNNEISEKSEIFDDQFSVERPDGSNFTLKIRSTKLEDSAMYFCAKQSTGGPEAFFGQGTRLTVV.

This rearrangement joins TRBV28 to TRBJ1-4; D remains unclear. Germline V lookup: CDR1 MDHEN, CDR2 SYDVKM. The CDR3 loop spans 15 amino acids. V was pared by 5 bases and J by 6 bases, with 16 bases between. This CDR3 is CASSPRRRGHEKLFF. The CDR3, as DNA: TGTGCCAGCAGTCCCAGACGTCGGGGTCATGAAAAACTGTTTTTT. The variable domain in full, completed from reference TRBV28 and TRBJ1-4, reads DVKVTQSSRYLVKRTGEKVFLECVQDMDHENMFWYRQDPGLGLRLIYFSYDVKMKEKGDIPEGYSVSREKKERFSLILESASTNQTSMYLCASSPRRRGHEKLFFGSGTQLSVL.

V usage is TRBV30 and J usage is TRBJ2-7; tentatively, D is TRBD2 (6 bases). The V and J ends lost 7 bases and 5 bases respectively, with 21 bases between them. This CDR3 contains 14 residues. Germline CDR1 reads GTSNPN; CDR2 reads SVGIG (reference sequence). The CDR3 loop reads CASSYPGTVHEQYF. The CDR3 DNA reads TGTGCCTCTTCCTACCCCGGGACTGTCCACGAGCAGTACTTC.

The chain recombines TRBV7-2 with TRBJ1-1; possibly TRBD1 for D (5 bases). Trimming pared 4 bases from V and 0 bases from J, leaving 12 bases between. This CDR3 comprises 15 residues. Germline loops: CDR1 SGHTA, CDR2 FQGNSA. The CDR3 sequence: CASSSTGLLNTEAFF. The CDR3 DNA reads as TGTGCCAGCAGCTCAACGGGACTATTGAACACTGAAGCTTTCTTT.

The V call is TRBV3-1 (or the pseudogene TRBV3-2), the J call TRBJ1-5; D is undetermined. Germline V gene sequence: CDR1 LGHDT, CDR2 YNNKEL (reference sequence). CDR3 length: 15 residues. Trimming stripped 0 bases from V and 6 bases from J, with 12 bases between. The DNA for the CDR3 is TGTGCCAGCAGCCAAGATTCCCGTTACGGTCAGCCCCAGCATTTT. Protein sequence: CASSQDSRYGQPQHF.

The chain has TRBV9 and TRBJ1-2; 8 bases are shared with TRBD1. The V segment lost 2 bases and the J segment 6 bases; nucleotides outside the gene matches: 9. Per germline, CDR1 SGDLS and CDR2 YYNGEE. The CDR3 consists of 15 residues. The CDR3 reads CASSVRTGWGDGYTF. In DNA, the CDR3 is TGTGCCAGCAGCGTCCGGACAGGGTGGGGGGATGGCTACACCTTC.

V usage is TRBV28 and J usage is TRBJ1-5; TRBD1 is a possible D gene (6 bases). Germline loops: CDR1 MDHEN, CDR2 SYDVKM. With 5 bases removed from V and 0 bases from J, the gap between germline ends came to 17 bases. The CDR3 has 17 residues. This CDR3 reads CASSPGHLVYSNQPQHF. DNA of the CDR3: TGTGCCAGCAGTCCGGGACACCTGGTATATAGCAATCAGCCCCAGCATTTT.

The chain carries TRBV27 and TRBJ2-2, with 7 bases matching TRBD2. Looked up from germline, CDR1 is MNHEY and CDR2 is SMNVEV (reference sequence). V was pared by 0 bases and J by 8 bases, with 9 bases of the junction left unmatched. This CDR3 is 16 amino acids long. CDR3 protein: CASSLSSSREKGELFF. The CDR3 coding sequence is TGTGCCAGCAGTTTATCGAGCTCGCGGGAGAAGGGGGAGCTGTTTTTT.

The table lists this clone with a count of one. The V gene is TRBV23-1, the J gene TRBJ2-4; no reliable D call. TRBV23-1 is assigned to the ORF class and has an uncertain function. This CDR3 comprises 19 residues. V was clipped by 1 base and J by 0 bases, with 19 bases between them. The CDR3 region has the DNA TGCGCCAGCAGTCAATGGTCGAATCGCAATACTCTAGCCAAAAACATTCAGTACTTC. Translating gives CASSQWSNRNTLAKNIQYF.

The chain carries TRBV30 and TRBJ1-6, with D perhaps TRBD1 (5 bases). CDR3 length: 14 residues. Germline V CDR1 and CDR2: GTSNPN, SVGIG (reference sequence). V lost 4 bases and J lost 8, with 15 bases in between. CDR3 DNA sequence: TGTGCCTGGATGACAGTAGGGAAGGATTCACCCCTCCACTTT. Encoded protein: CAWMTVGKDSPLHF.

This clone came up once. The V gene is TRBV10-3, the J gene TRBJ1-2; maybe TRBD1 (6 bases). V shed 7 bases and J shed 8 bases, with 23 bases lying between them. The CDR3 has 15 residues. Looked up from germline, CDR1 is ENHRY and CDR2 is SYGVKD. The CDR3 sequence is CAITPQGPRGKGYTF. The CDR3, as DNA: TGTGCCATCACCCCGCAGGGGCCGAGGGGTAAGGGCTACACCTTC.

Written as DNA, the CDR3 is TGTGCCAGCAGCCCCAGGGTTCGACCCCCCCCATTATATGGCTACACCTTC. Residues: CASSPRVRPPPLYGYTF. The chain joins TRBV7-8 to TRBJ1-2, with D perhaps TRBD1 (5 bases). This CDR3 comprises 17 residues. In germline, CDR1 is SGHVS, CDR2 FQNEAQ. Trimming took 5 bases from V and 5 from J, leaving 24 bases between them.

V and J are TRBV27 and TRBJ1-6; 8 bases are a match to TRBD1. The germline V gene has CDR1 MNHEY and CDR2 SMNVEV (reference sequence). V was clipped by 6 bases and J by 7 bases; unmatched bases: 8. CDR3 size: 15 residues. CDR3: CASRWTGRGNSPLHF. The CDR3, as DNA: TGTGCCAGCAGATGGACAGGGCGGGGGAATTCACCCCTCCACTTT.

This clone was counted a single time. The genes are TRBV7-9 and TRBJ2-5, with a weak D call TRBD1 (5 bases). V gave up 8 bases and J gave up 6 bases, with 13 bases separating them. This CDR3 spans 12 amino acids. In germline, CDR1 is SEHNR, CDR2 FQNEAQ (reference sequence). The CDR3 nucleotides read TGTGCCAGCGGGGCAGGGTGGAAGACCCAGTACTTC. As protein: CASGAGWKTQYF.

The gene calls are TRBV7-3 and TRBJ2-1; TRBD2 might be the D (6 bases). The CDR3 extends over 17 amino acids. CDR1 and CDR2 from the germline V gene are SGHTA and FQGTGA. Trimming removed 1 base from V and 5 bases from J, with 18 bases in between. The CDR3 reads CASSLNRPEGFDNEQFF. The CDR3 coding sequence is TGTGCCAGCAGCTTAAACCGCCCGGAGGGCTTTGACAATGAGCAGTTCTTC.